This paragraph covers one T cell receptor beta chain sequence. The repertoire was sequenced with immunoSEQ multiplex PCR; TCRdb's copy has only in-frame clones and lacks some. The table lists 30,000 or so clones, roughly 77% of them singletons, with roughly 17% in the top ten. These data are taken from a study of PD-1 blockade in classical Hodgkin lymphoma. Regarding time point: cycle 4 day 1 (C4D1), after less than 7 weeks of nivolumab. Each and every patient relapsed after autologous stem cell transplantation, and patients got differing brentuximab vedotin exposure. Germline V lookup: CDR1 MGHRA, CDR2 YSYEKL. V was pared by 0 bases and J by 4 bases, with 12 bases between. The CDR3 extends over 15 amino acids.

This sequence joins TRBV4-1 and TRBJ1-1; D remains unclear. This clonotype was obtained from a human donor with classical Hodgkin lymphoma. This material consisted of peripheral blood mononuclear cells (PBMCs), taken before the fourth cycle of nivolumab. The CDR3 is CASSQDVWGGTEAFF. The CDR3 DNA follows: TGCGCCAGCAGCCAAGATGTTTGGGGTGGCACTGAAGCTTTCTTT.